The T cell receptor (beta chain) described here comes from a study of shared clonotypes between healthy human individuals. Study-level findings and limits: Shared clonotypes: about 5% naive CD4, under 4% naive CD8, about 2.2% memory CD4, more than 0.3% memory CD8.

The table came from immunoSEQ multiplex PCR; TCRdb's copy has only in-frame clones and leaves some out. Of about 1 million clones listed, under 80% are singletons. Trimming shortened V by 9 bases and J by 0 bases, and 14 bases separated the two germline ends. Looked up from germline, CDR1 is MDHEN and CDR2 is SYDVKM. This CDR3 comprises 14 residues. To note about this clone: Antigen: not known.

What was sequenced was memory CD4+ T cells sorted from blood. The subset denotes: CD45RA-negative fraction. The chain joins TRBV28 to TRBJ1-2, with D perhaps matching TRBD1 (5 bases). This sequence was found in a man aged 18 to 29 in good health. The CDR3 spells CASNTGDTNYGYTF. The DNA for the CDR3 is TGTGCCAGTAATACAGGTGATACTAACTATGGCTACACCTTC.